These 14 T cell receptor beta chains came from one sample sequenced in a study of cytomegalovirus exposure and HLA in healthy donors. PCR employed 60 Vbeta and 13 Jbeta primers. Generated by immunoSEQ multiplex PCR, the TCRdb table keeps only in-frame clones and is missing some. The data hold about 120,000 clones, with about four fifths observed a single time. The sequenced sample was PBMCs. The receptors were sampled from a woman younger than 45 in good health and CMV-seronegative.

The table lists this clone with a few counts. The V and J genes are TRBV28 and TRBJ2-7; TRBD2 is a possible D gene (6 bases). V lost 3 bases and J lost 0, with 9 bases in between. Germline V gene sequence: CDR1 MDHEN, CDR2 SYDVKM. The CDR3 sequence is 14 residues long. Written as DNA, the CDR3 is TGTGCCAGCAGTTTCGGAGGGGCCTCCTACGAGCAGTACTTC. Protein sequence: CASSFGGASYEQYF.

This clone appeared once. The V gene is TRBV6-4, the J gene TRBJ1-2; D remains ambiguous. This CDR3 is built from 13 residues. V was pared by 3 bases and J by 7 bases, with 12 bases between. Germline CDR1 and CDR2: MRHNA and SNTAGT. The CDR3, as DNA: TGTGCCAGCAGTGAAAGTGAGGGATCTGGCTACACCTTC. This codes for CASSESEGSGYTF.

The chain recombines TRBV6-5 with TRBJ2-5; 11 nucleotides line up with TRBD1. V gave up 2 bases and J gave up 6 bases; unmatched junction bases: 2. CDR1 and CDR2 (germline): MNHEY, SVGAGI. The CDR3 loop spans 14 amino acids. CDR3 sequence (DNA): TGTGCCAGCAGTTACGGGACAGGGGGACAGACCCAGTACTTC. Protein: CASSYGTGGQTQYF.

The chain employs TRBV19 and TRBJ2-1, with D possibly being TRBD2 (7 bases). V was clipped by 9 bases and J by 5 bases, with 8 bases between them. Germline assignment: CDR1 LNHDA and CDR2 SQIVND (reference sequence). This CDR3 contains 11 residues. CDR3 coding DNA: TGTGCCAGCGGGGGGCACAATGAGCAGTTCTTC. Translation: CASGGHNEQFF.

V is TRBV7-3 and J is TRBJ2-7; unclear D gene. Germline CDR1 and CDR2: SGHTA and FQGTGA. V was cut by 4 bases and J by 2 bases, with 9 bases left in between. The CDR3 is 13 residues long. The CDR3 sequence: CASSSGSPYEQYF. DNA for the CDR3: TGTGCCAGCAGCTCCGGGTCCCCCTACGAGCAGTACTTC.

A single count supports this clone. This chain joins TRBV12-5 and TRBJ1-1; no clear D gene. CDR1 is LGHNT, CDR2 FRNRAP, per germline. The CDR3 contains 13 residues. Between the trimmed V and J ends, which lost 1 base and 5 bases, there was a span of 8 bases. The CDR3 loop is CASGLGWETEAFF. The CDR3, as DNA: TGTGCTAGTGGTTTGGGCTGGGAGACTGAAGCTTTCTTT.

The V call is TRBV28, the J call TRBJ2-5; weak D call: TRBD1 (5 bases). Trimming removed 5 bases from V and 3 bases from J, with 13 bases in between. The CDR3 is 14 amino acids. Germline CDR1 reads MDHEN; CDR2 reads SYDVKM. CDR3 amino acids: CASSAVDSKETQYF. The CDR3 DNA is TGTGCCAGCAGTGCCGTCGACAGTAAAGAGACCCAGTACTTC.

The chain couples TRBV4-2 to TRBJ2-7, with D possibly matching TRBD2 (5 bases). Germline CDR1 is LGHNA and CDR2 is YNFKEQ. V was clipped by 0 bases and J by 4 bases, with 13 bases between them. The CDR3 runs to 15 residues. CDR3 in amino acids: CASSQEEDPEYEQYF. CDR3 sequence (DNA): TGTGCCAGCAGCCAAGAGGAGGACCCCGAGTACGAGCAGTACTTC.

This clone was picked up a small number of times. The chain recombines TRBV7-9 with TRBJ2-3, with 13 positions matching TRBD2. Germline lookup yields CDR1 SEHNR and CDR2 FQNEAQ (reference sequence). With 4 bases clipped from V and 5 bases from J, the junction kept 6 bases outside the gene matches. The CDR3 is made up of 16 amino acids. The CDR3 spells CASSYGGLAGRDTQYF. In DNA, the CDR3 is TGTGCCAGCAGCTACGGGGGACTAGCGGGAAGAGATACGCAGTATTTT.

The gene calls are TRBV19 and TRBJ1-1, with D maybe TRBD1 (6 bases). The ends were cut back, 3 bases at V and 4 bases at J, with 12 bases in the middle. From germline, CDR1 is LNHDA and CDR2 SQIVND (reference sequence). This CDR3 spans 14 amino acids. The CDR3 DNA follows: TGTGCCAGTAGTATTAGGGGGACGGGCACTGAAGCTTTCTTT. It is translated as CASSIRGTGTEAFF.

This sequence joins TRBV27 and TRBJ2-5; 10 bases fit TRBD2. The ends lost 3 bases at V and 4 bases at J; junction bases unmatched: 8. The CDR3 is 16 amino acids. CDR1 and CDR2 from the germline V gene are MNHEY and SMNVEV (reference sequence). CDR3 in amino acids: CASSFSASGSRETQYF. In nucleotides, the CDR3 is TGTGCCAGCAGTTTCTCGGCTAGCGGGAGCCGAGAGACCCAGTACTTC.

The V call is TRBV9, the J call TRBJ2-3, with 14 bases matching TRBD2. In germline, CDR1 is SGDLS, CDR2 YYNGEE. The CDR3 is made up of 17 amino acids. V lost 0 bases to trimming and J lost 4 bases; unmatched junction nucleotides: 4. The CDR3 region has the DNA TGTGCCAGCAGCGTAGCTACGGGACTAGCGGGAGCAGATACGCAGTATTTT. Translated: CASSVATGLAGADTQYF.

This rearrangement joins TRBV6-6 to TRBJ1-4; D is unclear. The CDR3 has 14 residues. The germline CDR1 and CDR2 sequences are MNHNY and SVGAGI (reference sequence). Trimming stripped 7 bases from V and 0 bases from J, with 9 bases between. The CDR3 nucleotides are TGTGCCAGCAAAATCCTTGCAACTAATGAAAAACTGTTTTTT. Translation gives CASKILATNEKLFF.

Here the CDR3 reads CASSILQGNTGELFF. The CDR3 nucleotides read TGTGCCAGTAGTATTCTCCAGGGGAACACCGGGGAGCTGTTTTTT. The chain links TRBV19 to TRBJ2-2, with D possibly matching TRBD1 (5 bases). The CDR3 consists of 15 residues. Germline assignment: CDR1 LNHDA and CDR2 SQIVND (reference sequence). Trimming removed 3 bases from V and 1 base from J, with 9 bases in between.